Listed below are T cell receptor beta chains from one sample, sequenced in a study of T cell responses to AZD1222 COVID-19 vaccine. Repertoires were generated with immunoSEQ multiplex PCR, while TCRdb's copy carries only in-frame clones and drops some. The sample holds some 170,000 clones, roughly 89% seen once. Sequenced here: peripheral blood, sampled on day 0 of AZD1222 vaccination. These TCRs come from an adult in good health. CDR3s include the opening cysteine and the closing phenylalanine or tryptophan. D genes are given only for firm matches. Clone size is not always given. Where it is, it says once, few, many or a class for expanded clones.

>.|TRBD1|TRBV28|TRBJ1-5
TGTGCCAGCAGTCCATACCGCCAGGGGGCTTATAGCAATCAGCCCCAGCATTTT
CASSPYRQGAYSNQPQHF
>.|TRBD2|TRBV6-6|TRBJ2-1
TGTGCCAGCAGTGGGACTAGCGGGCGAAGGGAGCAGTTCTTC
CASSGTSGRREQFF
>.|.|TRBV11-2|TRBJ2-1
TGTGCCAGCAGTCCCCAGGGGGGGAGGGAAGATCAGTTCTTC
CASSPQGGREDQFF
>.|TRBD2|TRBV3-1/TRBV3-2|TRBJ2-1
TGTGCCAGCAGCGAGCTAGCGGGGGGAGACAATGAGCAGTTCTTC
CASSELAGGDNEQFF
>.|TRBD1|TRBV7-8|TRBJ1-1
TGTGCCAGCAGCTTAGGGGACAGGGTGAACACTGAAGCTTTCTTT
CASSLGDRVNTEAFF
>.|.|TRBV28|TRBJ1-1
TGTGCCAGCAGTTTATCTAAGACAGGCCGCATGAACACTGAAGCTTTCTTT
CASSLSKTGRMNTEAFF
>.|.|TRBV5-5|TRBJ1-6
TGTGCCAGCAGCTGGAGTCCCACAGGGCAAAATTCACCCCTCCACTTT
CASSWSPTGQNSPLHF
>.|.|TRBV2|TRBJ2-5
TGTGCCAGCAGCTACCCTGAGGGGATAGGGGGGGGAGAGACCCAGTACTTC
CASSYPEGIGGGETQYF
>.|.|TRBV6-5|TRBJ1-5
TGTGCCAGCAGAGGAGCGGGGATTGAGCAGCCCCAGCATTTT
CASRGAGIEQPQHF
>.|.|TRBV6-5|TRBJ1-6
TGTGCCAGCGGCAATAATTCACCCCTCCACTTT
CASGNNSPLHF
>.|.|TRBV28|TRBJ1-5
TGTGCCAGCAGTTTCCCGGGGGTGAGGTTAGGAAGCAATCAGCCCCAGCATTTT
CASSFPGVRLGSNQPQHF
>.|.|TRBV11-2|TRBJ1-1
TGTGCCAGCAGCTTAGTCGGACAGAACACTGAAGCTTTCTTT
CASSLVGQNTEAFF
>.|TRBD1|TRBV7-9|TRBJ2-7
TGTGCCAGCACCCTGACAGGGGTCTACGAGCAGTACTTC
CASTLTGVYEQYF
>.|.|TRBV11-3|TRBJ2-1
TGTGCCAGCAGCTTAGGGGCGGGGTACAATGAGCAGTTCTTC
CASSLGAGYNEQFF
>.|TRBD2|TRBV7-2|TRBJ2-7
TGTGCCAGCAGTTTAGCGGGAGGGCCCTACGAGCAGTACTTC
CASSLAGGPYEQYF
>.|.|TRBV4-3|TRBJ1-2
TGCGCCAGCAGCCAAGCGAGCACAGGGTACTATGGCTACACCTTC
CASSQASTGYYGYTF
>.|TRBD1|TRBV4-1|TRBJ1-5
TGCGCCAGCAGCCAAGATTCCCAGGGGGTGAGGCCCCAGCATTTT
CASSQDSQGVRPQHF
>.|.|TRBV6-5|TRBJ1-1
TGTGCCAGCACCAACCATGGGGGGAGGACTGAAGCTTTCTTT
CASTNHGGRTEAFF
>.|.|TRBV5-1|TRBJ2-7
TGCGCCAGCAGCAAACGGACCAAACCGGACGAGCAGTACTTC
CASSKRTKPDEQYF
>.|TRBD1|TRBV5-8|TRBJ1-5
TGTGCCAGCAGCTTCATCGGCAGGGGGAATCAGCCCCAGCATTTT
CASSFIGRGNQPQHF
>.|TRBD2|TRBV6-5|TRBJ2-1
TGTGCCAGCAAAGCAGCGGGAGCAGGGGAAAATGAGCAGTTCTTC
CASKAAGAGENEQFF
>.|.|TRBV12-5|TRBJ2-1
TGTGCTAGTGCCCTATCCAATGAGCAGTTCTTC
CASALSNEQFF
>few|TRBD1|TRBV5-6|TRBJ1-1
TGTGCCAGCAGCATGACAGGGTTCACTGAAGCTTTCTTT
CASSMTGFTEAFF
>.|.|TRBV13|TRBJ1-5
TGTGCCAGCAGTCAGGGGCTCGGCAATCAGCCCCAGCATTTT
CASSQGLGNQPQHF
>.|TRBD1|TRBV6-5|TRBJ1-3
TGTGCCAGCAGTTACTCGACGACAGGGGGCAGCACCATATATTTT
CASSYSTTGGSTIYF
>.|TRBD2|TRBV4-1|TRBJ2-1
TGCGCCAGCAGCCACCCGGGACTAGCGGGAGGGCCAGATAACAATGAGCAGTTCTTC
CASSHPGLAGGPDNNEQFF
>.|TRBD1|TRBV6-2/TRBV6-3|TRBJ1-5
TGTGCCAGCAGTACAGACAGGGGGCGGAATCAGCCCCAGCATTTT
CASSTDRGRNQPQHF
>.|TRBD2|TRBV13|TRBJ2-5
TGTGCCAGCAGCCCACTAGCGGGAGGTCAGGAGACCCAGTACTTC
CASSPLAGGQETQYF
>.|.|TRBV6-6|TRBJ1-2
TGTGCCAGCAGTCCGACAGTTAACTATGGCTACACCTTC
CASSPTVNYGYTF
>few|.|TRBV2|TRBJ1-1
TGTGCCAGCACTCGAGGCGGGAGCACTGAAGCTTTCTTT
CASTRGGSTEAFF
>once|.|TRBV28|TRBJ1-2
TGTGCCAGCCGCGTCAGCATCTCTCGGCGCTACACCTTC
CASRVSISRRYTF
>.|.|TRBV28|TRBJ1-2
TGTGCCACCGTAGGCTACACCTTC
CATVGYTF
>.|.|TRBV19|TRBJ1-5
TGTGCCAGTAGTAAGGGCGGGAATCAGCCCCAGCATTTT
CASSKGGNQPQHF
>few|.|TRBV9|TRBJ2-3
TGTGCCAGCAGCGTAGGGGCTAGCTCAGATACGCAGTATTTT
CASSVGASSDTQYF
>few|TRBD1|TRBV5-4|TRBJ1-2
TGTGCCAGCAGCCCCCAGGACAGGGGGTACACCTTC
CASSPQDRGYTF
>.|.|TRBV3-1/TRBV3-2|TRBJ2-2
TGTGCCAGCAGCCCCCGGGACGGCTCCGGGGAGCTGTTTTTT
CASSPRDGSGELFF
>.|.|TRBV28|TRBJ1-5
TGTGCCAGCAGTTTAGCCCCGCACATCGGAGGCAATCAGCCCCAGCATTTT
CASSLAPHIGGNQPQHF
>.|TRBD1|TRBV25-1|TRBJ1-2
TGTGCCAGCAGTGCATATGGACAGGGGGACGGCTACACCTTC
CASSAYGQGDGYTF
>.|.|TRBV27|TRBJ1-6
TGTGCCAGCAGTTTTTCCAGGGAAATTGGACCCCTCCACTTT
CASSFSREIGPLHF
>once|.|TRBV30|TRBJ1-1
TGTGCCTGGAGTGTACGACGGGCAGAAGCTTTCTTT
CAWSVRRAEAFF
>.|TRBD1|TRBV24-1|TRBJ2-5
TGTGCCACCAGTGATTCCACAGGGGCGGTCGAGACCCAGTACTTC
CATSDSTGAVETQYF
>.|.|TRBV5-1|TRBJ1-1
TGCGCCAGCAGCTTGCTACTGGACAGTTACGAAGCTTTCTTT
CASSLLLDSYEAFF
>.|.|TRBV5-1|TRBJ2-4
TGCGCCAGCAGCCCCGGGACAAACATTCAGTACTTC
CASSPGTNIQYF
>.|.|TRBV6-1|TRBJ1-4
TGTGCCAGCAGTGATGGGGGCTATGAAAAACTGTTTTTT
CASSDGGYEKLFF
>.|.|TRBV10-3|TRBJ1-1
TGTGCCATCAGTGAGCGGGGAATTGGGAACACTGAAGCTTTCTTT
CAISERGIGNTEAFF
>.|TRBD2|TRBV7-3|TRBJ2-1
TGTGCCAGCAGCACTAGGGTAGCGGGGGTCAATGAGCAGTTCTTC
CASSTRVAGVNEQFF
>.|TRBD1|TRBV4-1|TRBJ2-5
TGCGCCAGCAGCCCGACGACAGGGGGCCTGAAGACCCAGTACTTC
CASSPTTGGLKTQYF
>.|.|TRBV19|TRBJ2-1
TGTGCCAGTACCTTGACGCCGTACAATGAGCAGTTCTTC
CASTLTPYNEQFF
>.|.|TRBV10-3|TRBJ2-2
TGTGCCATCGGGGTTGGCGGGACGGGTAACACCGGGGAGCTGTTTTTT
CAIGVGGTGNTGELFF
>.|.|TRBV5-1|TRBJ2-2
TGCGCCAGCAGCTTGGCGCGGACCCCTGTGTACACCGGGGAGCTGTTTTTT
CASSLARTPVYTGELFF
>.|TRBD1|TRBV7-2|TRBJ2-5
TGTGCCAGCAGCTTAAGGGGACAGGGGGAGACCCAGTACTTC
CASSLRGQGETQYF
>.|TRBD1|TRBV28|TRBJ2-1
TGTGCCAGCAGTTTGTGGGGGACAGGGGGCAATGAGCAGTTCTTC
CASSLWGTGGNEQFF
>.|.|TRBV13|TRBJ2-7
TGTGCCAGCAGCTTAGGAATAGGCTACGAGCAGTACTTC
CASSLGIGYEQYF
>.|TRBD1|TRBV7-2|TRBJ1-2
TGTGCCAGCAGCACCCACCGGGACAGCTATGGCTACACCTTC
CASSTHRDSYGYTF
>.|.|TRBV12-3/TRBV12-4|TRBJ1-1
TGTGCCAGCAGTTTAGGGGGGCTCGGAAAAGCTTTCTTT
CASSLGGLGKAFF
>few|TRBD2|TRBV29-1|TRBJ2-1
TGCAGCGGAACAAGCGGGGTGTACAATGAGCAGTTCTTC
CSGTSGVYNEQFF
>.|.|TRBV3-1/TRBV3-2|TRBJ1-2
TGTGCCAGCAGCCCAAGGATAGGACAACACGACTACACCTTC
CASSPRIGQHDYTF